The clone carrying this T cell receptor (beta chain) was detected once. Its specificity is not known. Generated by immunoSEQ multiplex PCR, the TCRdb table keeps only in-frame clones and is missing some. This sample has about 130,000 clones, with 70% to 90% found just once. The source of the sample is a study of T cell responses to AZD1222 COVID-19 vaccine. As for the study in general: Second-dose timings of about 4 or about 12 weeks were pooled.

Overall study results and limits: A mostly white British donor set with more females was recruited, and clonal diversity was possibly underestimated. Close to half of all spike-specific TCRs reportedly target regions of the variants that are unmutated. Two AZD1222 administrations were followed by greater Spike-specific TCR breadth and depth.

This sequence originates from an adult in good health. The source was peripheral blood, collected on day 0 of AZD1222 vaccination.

The CDR3 here is CASDGGPSAYNEQFF. DNA of the CDR3: TGTGCCAGCGATGGGGGACCTAGCGCCTACAATGAGCAGTTCTTC. The rearrangement links TRBV5-4 to TRBJ2-1; D is possibly TRBD2 (6 bases). Germline loops: CDR1 SGHNT, CDR2 YYREEE (reference sequence). With 7 bases removed from V and 2 bases from J, the gap between germline ends came to 16 bases. The CDR3 sequence is 15 residues long.